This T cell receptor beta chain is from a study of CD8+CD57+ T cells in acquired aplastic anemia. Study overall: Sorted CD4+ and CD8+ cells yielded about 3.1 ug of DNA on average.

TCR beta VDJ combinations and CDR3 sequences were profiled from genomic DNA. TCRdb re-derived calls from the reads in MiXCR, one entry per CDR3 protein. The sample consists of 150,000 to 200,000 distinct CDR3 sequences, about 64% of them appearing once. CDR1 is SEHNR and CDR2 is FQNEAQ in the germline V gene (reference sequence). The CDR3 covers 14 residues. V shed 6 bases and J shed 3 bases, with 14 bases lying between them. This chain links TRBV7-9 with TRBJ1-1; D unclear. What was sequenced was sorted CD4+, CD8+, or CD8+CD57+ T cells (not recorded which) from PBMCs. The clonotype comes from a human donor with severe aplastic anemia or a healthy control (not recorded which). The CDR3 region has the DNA TGTGCCAGCAGATCGTATCTACTGTACACTGAAGCTTTCTTT. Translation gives CASRSYLLYTEAFF.